The 28 T cell receptor beta chains listed next were all sequenced from one sample in a study of cytomegalovirus exposure and HLA in healthy donors. The primer mix had 60 Vbeta and 13 Jbeta primers. Measured with immunoSEQ multiplex PCR; TCRdb has only the in-frame clones, and not every one. The profile covers tens of thousands of clones, with less than 65% appearing a single time and approximately 6% taken by the ten largest. Source material: PBMCs. These receptor sequences come from a woman in her 30s in good health and CMV-seronegative.

This clone has a handful of counts. The J gene is TRBJ1-6, the V gene TRBV29-1; TRBD1 might be the D (5 bases). This CDR3 is 12 amino acids long. Per the germline V gene, CDR1 is SQVTM and CDR2 is ANQGSEA. V lost 6 bases and J lost 10, with 13 bases in between. The CDR3 DNA sequence: TGCAGCGTCCGGCAGGGAGGGTCACCCCTCCACTTT. Protein: CSVRQGGSPLHF.

This clone was detected only once. This chain connects TRBV27 to TRBJ1-2, with 8 bases identical to TRBD1. The trim removed 6 bases at V and 2 bases at J, leaving 8 bases unmatched. In germline, CDR1 is MNHEY, CDR2 SMNVEV (reference sequence). This CDR3 region has 15 residues. The DNA for the CDR3 is TGTGCCAGCAGACCGCACGGACAGGGCAACTATGGCTACACCTTC. This translates into CASRPHGQGNYGYTF.

This clone was recorded only once. The J gene is TRBJ1-5, the V gene TRBV9; no clear D. V shed 0 bases and J shed 2 bases, with 9 bases lying between them. This CDR3 has 15 residues. The germline V gene encodes CDR1 SGDLS and CDR2 YYNGEE. The CDR3 protein is CASSVAPEGNQPQHF. In DNA form, the CDR3 reads TGTGCCAGCAGCGTAGCCCCTGAGGGCAATCAGCCCCAGCATTTT. The variable domain in full, with the rest retrieved from reference TRBV9 and TRBJ1-5, is DSGVTQTPKHLITATGQRVTLRCSPRSGDLSVYWYQQSLDQGLQFLIQYYNGEERAKGNILERFSAQQFPDLHSELNLSSLELGDSALYFCASSVAPEGNQPQHFGDGTRLSIL.

The chain is built from TRBV6-4 and TRBJ2-1, with TRBD2 matching 9 bases. V shed 6 bases, J shed 5 bases, and the junction held 14 bases outside the gene matches. Germline V gene data show CDR1 as MRHNA and CDR2 as SNTAGT. The CDR3 spans 17 residues. The CDR3 region is CASSKSGVAGANNEQFF. The DNA for the CDR3 is TGTGCCAGCAGCAAATCCGGGGTAGCGGGAGCTAACAATGAGCAGTTCTTC.

V gene TRBV25-1 combines with J gene TRBJ2-7; no firm D call. Germline loops: CDR1 MGHDK, CDR2 SYGVNS. The CDR3 consists of 14 residues. The germline V and J ends were trimmed by 2 bases and 4 bases, with 12 bases remaining between them. As DNA, the CDR3 is TGTGCCAGCAGTGAACACGGGTTTCAGTACGAGCAGTACTTC. This translates into CASSEHGFQYEQYF.

The chain carries TRBV11-1 and TRBJ1-1, with D possibly matching TRBD1 (6 bases). In germline, CDR1 is SGHAT, CDR2 FQDESV (reference sequence). This CDR3 has 17 residues. Between the trimmed V and J ends, which lost 3 bases and 1 base, there was a span of 18 bases. CDR3 sequence: CASSFRGYRDPNTEAFF. The CDR3 nucleotides are TGTGCCAGCAGCTTCAGGGGTTACCGGGATCCGAACACTGAAGCTTTCTTT.

This clone appeared a few times. The chain recombines TRBV10-3 with TRBJ2-7; 7 positions match TRBD2. The J segment lost 1 base and the V segment lost 2 bases, leaving 8 bases of the junction unmatched. CDR1 ENHRY and CDR2 SYGVKD come from the germline V gene. CDR3 length: 16 residues. The CDR3 coding sequence is TGTGCCATCAGTGAGATGGCGGGAGAGAGGTCCTACGAGCAGTACTTC. It yields the protein CAISEMAGERSYEQYF.

V is TRBV7-2 and J is TRBJ2-3; D might be TRBD1 (5 bases). Germline loops: CDR1 SGHTA, CDR2 FQGNSA. Trimming pared 2 bases from V and 2 bases from J, leaving 14 bases between. The length of the CDR3 is 16 residues. CDR3 DNA sequence: TGTGCCAGCAGCTTAAGGCCCCAGGGTGTCACAGATACGCAGTATTTT. This translates into CASSLRPQGVTDTQYF.

The chain is built from TRBV27 and TRBJ2-3, with TRBD2 matching over 10 bases. The germline CDR1 and CDR2 sequences are MNHEY and SMNVEV (reference sequence). The CDR3 sequence is 15 residues long. V dropped 9 bases and J dropped 0; count of bases not matched to a gene: 6. CDR3 residues: CASRTSGLSTDTQYF. CDR3 nucleotides: TGTGCCAGTAGGACTAGCGGACTTAGCACAGATACGCAGTATTTT.

CDR3 sequence (DNA): TGCAGCGGCCAGAGATGGACAGACACTGAAGCTTTCTTT. Its protein product is CSGQRWTDTEAFF. The J gene is TRBJ1-1, the V gene TRBV29-1; D may be TRBD1 (6 bases). Germline assignment: CDR1 SQVTM and CDR2 ANQGSEA. V dropped 7 bases and J dropped 3 bases, with 15 bases sitting between them. The CDR3 has 13 residues.

V is TRBV18 and J is TRBJ2-7; D not resolved. CDR1 and CDR2 (germline): KGHSH, LQKENI. The CDR3 length is 12 residues. Trimming left V 3 bases short and J 5 bases short, with 8 bases between. As DNA, the CDR3 is TGTGCCAGCTCACCGACCCTAGACGAGCAGTACTTC. This gives the protein CASSPTLDEQYF.

The V call is TRBV11-3, the J call TRBJ2-2, with 8 positions matching TRBD2. Germline V gene lookup returns CDR1 SGHNT and CDR2 YENEEA. The trim removed 1 base at V and 6 bases at J, leaving 4 bases unmatched. The CDR3 runs to 15 residues. CDR3 amino acids: CASSLGGRTAGELFF. The CDR3 region has the DNA TGTGCCAGCAGCTTAGGCGGGAGGACCGCCGGGGAGCTGTTTTTT.

In its sample, this clone was seen a few times. The genes are TRBV5-4 and TRBJ2-5; 15 nucleotides align to TRBD2. Germline values: CDR1 SGHNT, CDR2 YYREEE (reference sequence). This CDR3 has 17 amino acids. V was pared by 4 bases and J by 1 base, with 5 bases of the junction left unmatched. The CDR3 sequence: CASSLGTSGRLQETQYF. The DNA of the CDR3 is TGTGCCAGCAGCCTGGGGACTAGCGGGAGGCTCCAAGAGACCCAGTACTTC. Together with reference TRBV5-4 and TRBJ2-5, the CDR3 gives the full variable domain: ETGVTQSPTHLIKTRGQQVTLRCSSQSGHNTVSWYQQALGQGPQFIFQYYREEENGRGNFPPRFSGLQFPNYSSELNVNALELDDSALYLCASSLGTSGRLQETQYFGPGTRLLVL.

The V gene is TRBV2, the J gene TRBJ2-5, with 9 bases aligning to TRBD2. The last part of the DNA fits TRBJ2-7 better; the J call may be wrong. The CDR3 extends over 14 amino acids. CDR1 is SNHLY and CDR2 is FYNNEI in the germline V gene. CDR3 nucleotide sequence: TGTGCCCAGGGAGGTAGCGGGGGTCCCTACGAGCAGTACTTC. Its translation is CAQGGSGGPYEQYF.

V gene TRBV11-2 combines with J gene TRBJ1-4; D might be TRBD1 (5 bases). Trimming took off 7 bases at V and 8 bases at J, with 14 bases between the two ends. Germline assignment: CDR1 SGHAT and CDR2 FQNNGV. There are 13 residues in the CDR3. CDR3 protein: CASNGQGGEKLFF. The CDR3, as DNA: TGTGCCAGCAACGGCCAGGGTGGGGAAAAACTGTTTTTT.

The chain recombines TRBV28 with TRBJ2-3; TRBD2 matches 10 bases. From germline, CDR1 is MDHEN and CDR2 SYDVKM. V dropped 8 bases and J dropped 4; count of bases not matched to a gene: 3. The CDR3 length is 13 residues. The CDR3 here is CASSSGSPDTQYF. DNA of the CDR3: TGTGCCAGCTCTAGCGGGAGCCCAGATACGCAGTATTTT.

The count of this clone is one. This chain uses TRBV4-2 with TRBJ2-3; 10 bases match TRBD2. CDR3 size: 17 residues. The ends lost 1 base at V and 5 bases at J; junction bases unmatched: 9. Germline lookup yields CDR1 LGHNA and CDR2 YNFKEQ. CDR3: CASSQGDSSGSLDTQYF. CDR3 sequence (DNA): TGTGCCAGCAGCCAAGGGGACTCTAGCGGGAGCTTAGATACGCAGTATTTT.

CDR3 in amino acids: CSAKGSLGGAFF. The CDR3 DNA follows: TGCAGCGCGAAGGGGTCGCTGGGGGGGGCTTTCTTT. V and J are TRBV29-1 and TRBJ1-1, with a weak D call TRBD1 (5 bases). Trimming took 7 bases from V and 11 from J, leaving 20 bases between them. There are 12 residues in the CDR3. The germline V gene encodes CDR1 SQVTM and CDR2 ANQGSEA. The whole variable domain, remainder taken from reference TRBV29-1 and TRBJ1-1, is SAVISQKPSRDICQRGTSLTIQCQVDSQVTMMFWYRQQPGQSLTLIATANQGSEATYESGFVIDKFPISRPNLTFSTLTVSNMSPEDSSIYLCSAKGSLGGAFFGQGTRLTVV.

The chain carries TRBV5-4 and TRBJ2-3; no clear D. Between the trimmed V and J ends, which lost 0 bases and 5 bases, there was a span of 13 bases. The germline V gene encodes CDR1 SGHNT and CDR2 YYREEE (reference sequence). This CDR3 comprises 15 residues. As DNA, the CDR3 is TGTGCCAGCAGCTTGGCCCATCTAGTTGGAGATACGCAGTATTTT. The encoded protein is CASSLAHLVGDTQYF.

This clone came up a few times. V and J are TRBV30 and TRBJ1-1; possible D gene TRBD1, 6 bases. The CDR3 spans 13 residues. V shed 3 bases and J shed 4 bases, with 12 bases lying between them. Germline loops: CDR1 GTSNPN, CDR2 SVGIG (reference sequence). The CDR3 DNA sequence: TGTGCCTGGAGCAACAGGGCGGGCACTGAAGCTTTCTTT. The encoded protein is CAWSNRAGTEAFF.

The chain is built from TRBV2 and TRBJ2-7, with a tentative D call TRBD2 (6 bases). Germline V CDR1 and CDR2: SNHLY, FYNNEI. This CDR3 spans 13 amino acids. The V gene lost 7 bases and the J gene lost 7 bases, with 17 bases spanning the gap. The CDR3 spells CASKEGSAWEQYF. CDR3 nucleotide sequence: TGTGCCAGCAAGGAGGGGTCGGCTTGGGAGCAGTACTTC.

V and J are TRBV14 and TRBJ2-7; 11 bases fit TRBD1. V shed 3 bases and J 2 bases; nucleotides not matched to a gene: 3. The V gene's germline CDR1 is SGHDN and CDR2 FVKESK. The CDR3 spans 15 residues. CDR3 DNA: TGTGCCAGCAGCCAGTCGGGACAGGGGGCCTACGAGCAGTACTTC. Translating it yields CASSQSGQGAYEQYF.

This clone was picked up a small number of times. The V call is TRBV18, the J call TRBJ1-1; weak D call: TRBD1 (5 bases). CDR3 length equals 15 residues. The germline V gene encodes CDR1 KGHSH and CDR2 LQKENI. Trimming stripped 3 bases from V and 1 base from J, with 12 bases between. CDR3 bases: TGTGCCAGCTCACCCCCGGGACTGCCGAACACTGAAGCTTTCTTT. Protein: CASSPPGLPNTEAFF.

The chain couples TRBV14 to TRBJ1-1; possible D gene TRBD1, 6 bases. Trimming pared 4 bases from V and 10 bases from J, leaving 16 bases between. Germline CDR1 reads SGHDN; CDR2 reads FVKESK. This CDR3 has 13 amino acids. CDR3 bases: TGTGCCAGCAGCCGAGAGACAGGTTTGAGAGCTTTCTTT. Translation gives CASSRETGLRAFF.

In this sample, this clone turned up a few times. The rearrangement links TRBV6-5 to TRBJ1-4, with 8 positions matching TRBD1. CDR3 size: 13 residues. Unmatched junction bases numbered 3, after V lost 6 bases and J lost 6 bases. CDR1 is MNHEY and CDR2 is SVGAGI in the germline V gene. The CDR3: CASRRTGYEKLFF. The CDR3 coding sequence is TGTGCCAGCAGACGGACAGGGTATGAAAAACTGTTTTTT.

The rearrangement joins TRBV19 to TRBJ1-6, with a weak D call TRBD1 (5 bases). The V end was cut by 4 bases, the J end by 0 bases, with 13 bases between. The CDR3 covers 17 residues. In germline, CDR1 is LNHDA, CDR2 SQIVND (reference sequence). The CDR3 DNA is TGTGCCAGTAGTAAACAGGTGACATCCTCCTATAATTCACCCCTCCACTTT. Translated, it gives CASSKQVTSSYNSPLHF.

This clone was detected once. In nucleotides, the CDR3 is TGTGCCAGCAGTGACCTCGGGGGGCAGAACACCGGGGAGCTGTTTTTT. It yields the protein CASSDLGGQNTGELFF. V usage is TRBV2 and J usage is TRBJ2-2; TRBD2 is a possible D gene (7 bases). The CDR3 covers 16 residues. V was pared by 3 bases and J by 1 base, with 12 bases between. Germline V lookup: CDR1 SNHLY, CDR2 FYNNEI.

The rearrangement joins TRBV9 to TRBJ1-2, with 10 bases identical to TRBD1. Germline CDR1 SGDLS, CDR2 YYNGEE. V dropped 4 bases and J dropped 7; count of bases not matched to a gene: 13. The CDR3 has 16 amino acids. The CDR3 reads CASSTLTGQGIAGYTF. The CDR3 region has the DNA TGTGCCAGCAGCACCCTTACGGGACAGGGGATAGCTGGCTACACCTTC. Looking up the rest from reference TRBV9 and TRBJ1-2 gives the full variable domain: DSGVTQTPKHLITATGQRVTLRCSPRSGDLSVYWYQQSLDQGLQFLIQYYNGEERAKGNILERFSAQQFPDLHSELNLSSLELGDSALYFCASSTLTGQGIAGYTFGSGTRLTVV.